This T cell receptor (beta chain) came from a study of control samples from healthy donors and cancer patients (TCRdb year 2020). A remark on this clone: The target of this receptor is not known. Base qualities are not recorded, but no much larger clone differs from it by a single base.

The library was generated by the immunoSEQ multiplex PCR assay. This is the immuneACCESS table as TCRdb keeps it, with only in-frame sequences that have V and J called. A part of the clones is gone; compared with another copy, unresolved V genes explain less than half, and the rest is unexplained. In this sample the table shows about 120,000 clones, 80% to 95% of which occur a single time. Less than 6% of the sample belongs to the ten largest clones. The receptor was isolated from a man aged 18-30 years in good health. Specimen: blood.

The CDR3 amino acid sequence is: CASSQRRGDLYEQYF. The nucleotide sequence reads as follows: TGTGCCAGCAGCCAACGGCGGGGGGACCTCTACGAGCAGTACTTC. The chain uses TRBV3-1 (or the pseudogene TRBV3-2) and TRBJ2-7; TRBD2 aligns with 8 central bases. Clipping removes 2 bases from V and 3 bases from J, with 6 as the unmatched junction base count. Via the germline V gene (reference sequence), CDR1 is LGHDT and CDR2 YNNKEL. The CDR3 has 15 amino acids, counting the end cysteine and phenylalanine. This entry keeps only the CDR3 DNA: 45 bases, framed from base 1.